These T cell receptor beta chains were read from a single sample in a study of blood T cell repertoires in COVID-19. Sequencing was performed with immunoSEQ multiplex PCR; in TCRdb, only in-frame clones are kept and a portion is missing. The sample carries about 280,000 clones, approximately 85% recorded once. Sequenced: peripheral blood. Receptors originate from a man aged 45-60 years with active or convalescent COVID-19. CDR3s include the opening cysteine and the closing phenylalanine or tryptophan. Fields, in order: D gene, V gene, J gene, clone size, CDR3 protein, CDR3 DNA. D genes are given only for firm matches. Clone sizes are given selectively: once, few, many, or a class where the clone is expanded.

>TRBD2|TRBV30|TRBJ2-3|.
CACTSGSTADTQYF
TGTGCCTGTACGAGCGGGAGTACGGCAGATACGCAGTATTTT
>TRBD1|TRBV5-1|TRBJ2-7|.
CASSLGSQGAYEQYF
TGCGCCAGCAGCTTGGGGTCCCAGGGGGCCTACGAGCAGTACTTC
>TRBD1|TRBV5-1|TRBJ1-6|.
CASSLGQGYDSPLHF
TGCGCCAGCAGCCTCGGACAGGGGTATGATTCACCCCTCCACTTT
>.|TRBV29-1|TRBJ2-1|few
CSVYWQGTYNEQFF
TGCAGCGTGTATTGGCAGGGAACCTACAATGAGCAGTTCTTC
>.|TRBV14|TRBJ1-2|.
CASSPMVGESYGYTF
TGTGCCAGCAGCCCTATGGTCGGGGAGTCGTATGGCTACACCTTC
>.|TRBV15|TRBJ1-2|.
CATSPAGKSYTF
TGTGCCACCAGCCCAGCAGGTAAGAGCTACACCTTC
>TRBD2|TRBV10-2|TRBJ2-3|.
CASRDPGGGKYF
TGCGCCAGCAGAGACCCGGGAGGGGGAAAGTATTTT
>TRBD1|TRBV6-5|TRBJ1-6|.
CAIGTGGYNSPLHF
TGTGCCATAGGGACAGGAGGCTATAATTCACCCCTCCACTTT
>TRBD1|TRBV18|TRBJ1-1|.
CASSPGQGALRSEAFF
TGTGCCAGCTCACCTGGACAGGGGGCTCTCAGGTCCGAAGCTTTCTTT
>.|TRBV29-1|TRBJ1-3|.
CSVTAAGNTIYF
TGCAGCGTTACCGCGGCTGGAAACACCATATATTTT
>.|TRBV18|TRBJ1-1|.
CASSPRRYNTEAFF
TGTGCCAGCTCACCACGTCGGTATAACACTGAAGCTTTCTTT
>TRBD1|TRBV7-3|TRBJ2-1|.
CASSLGTGDYNEQFF
TGTGCCAGCAGCTTAGGGACAGGGGACTACAATGAGCAGTTCTTC
>TRBD1|TRBV27|TRBJ1-5|once
CASSFGQGNQPQHF
TGTGCCAGCAGTTTCGGACAGGGTAATCAGCCCCAGCATTTT
>TRBD2|TRBV6-2/TRBV6-3|TRBJ2-1|.
CASSLSGISYNEQFF
TGTGCCAGCAGTTTGAGCGGGATCTCCTACAATGAGCAGTTCTTC
>.|TRBV15|TRBJ2-1|.
CATSRGGGQNEQFF
TGTGCCACCAGCAGAGGTGGGGGACAAAATGAGCAGTTCTTC
>TRBD1|TRBV19|TRBJ2-5|.
CASSIAQGSQETQYF
TGTGCCAGTAGTATAGCACAGGGGTCCCAAGAGACCCAGTACTTC
>TRBD2|TRBV7-2|TRBJ2-7|.
CASSPTGTSGRQQYF
TGTGCCAGCAGCCCGACCGGGACTAGCGGGAGACAACAGTACTTC
>.|TRBV4-1|TRBJ1-3|.
CASSQEIPAGSGNTIYF
TGCGCCAGCAGCCAAGAGATTCCGGCGGGCTCTGGAAACACCATATATTTT
>.|TRBV10-3|TRBJ1-1|few
CAIRLTPTVEAFFGQGTDGEAFF
.
>.|TRBV7-9|TRBJ2-2|.
CASSLDALTGELFF
TGTGCCAGCAGCTTAGATGCACTCACCGGGGAGCTGTTTTTT
>.|TRBV6-2/TRBV6-3|TRBJ1-1|.
CASSYSGSGHTEAFF
TGTGCCAGCAGTTACTCGGGGTCAGGGCACACTGAAGCTTTCTTT
>TRBD1|TRBV7-9|TRBJ2-7|.
CASSLEDRVDYEQYF
TGTGCCAGCAGCTTAGAGGACAGGGTTGACTACGAGCAGTACTTC
>TRBD2|TRBV27|TRBJ2-4|.
CASSLLAGGRAKNIQYF
TGTGCCAGCAGTTTACTAGCGGGAGGGAGAGCCAAAAACATTCAGTACTTC
>.|TRBV5-1|TRBJ2-1|.
CASSAGSGGYNEQFF
TGCGCCAGCAGCGCCGGGAGCGGCGGGTACAATGAGCAGTTCTTC
>TRBD2|TRBV19|TRBJ2-5|.
CASSPPPGGGGMETQYF
TGTGCCAGTAGTCCACCCCCAGGTGGGGGGGGGATGGAGACCCAGTACTTC
>.|TRBV28|TRBJ2-1|.
CASSGGGSYNEQFF
TGTGCCAGCAGCGGAGGTGGCTCCTACAATGAGCAGTTCTTC
>TRBD2|TRBV7-8|TRBJ2-3|.
CASSPTGLARTDTQYF
TGTGCCAGCAGCCCTACAGGACTAGCGCGAACAGATACGCAGTATTTT
>.|TRBV5-1|TRBJ1-2|.
CASSFQNYGYTF
TGCGCCAGCAGTTTCCAGAACTATGGCTACACCTTC
>TRBD2|TRBV7-9|TRBJ2-7|.
CASSRTSGSLYEQYF
TGTGCCAGCAGCCGGACTAGCGGATCCCTCTACGAGCAGTACTTC
>TRBD1|TRBV6-6|TRBJ2-7|.
CASSRGTGTVSSYEQYF
TGTGCCAGCAGTCGAGGGACAGGGACCGTGAGCTCCTACGAGCAGTACTTC
>TRBD2|TRBV5-4|TRBJ2-1|.
CASSPGTSGNNEQFF
TGTGCCAGCAGCCCCGGGACTAGCGGGAACAATGAGCAGTTCTTC
>TRBD1|TRBV28|TRBJ2-7|.
CASSAPGQVWEQYF
TGTGCCAGCAGCGCGCCGGGACAGGTCTGGGAGCAGTACTTC
>.|TRBV15|TRBJ2-5|.
CATSFPAQTQYF
TGTGCCACCAGCTTCCCAGCGCAGACCCAGTACTTC
>.|TRBV11-2|TRBJ1-2|.
CASSLALYGYTF
TGTGCCAGCAGCTTGGCCCTGTATGGCTACACCTTC
>TRBD1|TRBV4-1|TRBJ1-1|.
CASSQPIRGQGLEAFF
TGCGCCAGCAGCCAACCTATTCGCGGACAGGGCTTAGAAGCTTTCTTT
>.|TRBV19|TRBJ2-3|.
CASGIRASATDTQYF
TGTGCCAGCGGTATAAGGGCTAGCGCCACAGATACGCAGTATTTT
>TRBD2|TRBV7-9|TRBJ2-2|.
CASSLSGRAAGELFF
TGTGCCAGCAGCCTTAGCGGGAGGGCCGCCGGGGAGCTGTTTTTT
>.|TRBV7-2|TRBJ1-3|.
CASSEEGGNTIYF
TGTGCCAGCAGCGAGGAGGGTGGAAACACCATATATTTT
>.|TRBV5-1|TRBJ2-5|.
CASSLGTNQETQYF
TGCGCCAGCAGCTTGGGAACAAACCAAGAGACCCAGTACTTC
>.|TRBV27|TRBJ2-3|.
CASKRQDGDTQYF
TGTGCCAGCAAGCGGCAGGACGGCGATACGCAGTATTTT
>TRBD2|TRBV11-2|TRBJ2-7|many
CASSQIAGGPDEQYF
TGTGCCAGCAGCCAAATAGCGGGAGGGCCTGACGAGCAGTACTTC
>.|TRBV24-1|TRBJ2-3|.
CATSDSGRAADTQYF
TGTGCCACCAGTGATTCGGGCAGGGCGGCAGATACGCAGTATTTT
>.|TRBV7-9|TRBJ1-2|.
CASSLDEGSYTF
TGTGCCAGCAGCCTAGACGAGGGCAGCTACACCTTC
>.|TRBV3-1/TRBV3-2|TRBJ1-4|.
CASSQTYEKLFF
TGTGCCAGCAGCCAAACATATGAAAAACTGTTTTTT
>.|TRBV12-3/TRBV12-4|TRBJ2-7|.
CASSLREIYEQYF
TGTGCCAGCAGTTTAAGAGAGATCTACGAGCAGTACTTC
>.|TRBV30|TRBJ2-2|few
CAWSPPAVTGELFF
TGTGCCTGGAGTCCTCCGGCGGTGACCGGGGAGCTGTTTTTT
>TRBD1|TRBV6-5|TRBJ1-2|many
CASRRDRKYGYTF
TGTGCCAGCCGCCGGGACAGGAAATATGGCTACACCTTC
>TRBD1|TRBV19|TRBJ2-7|.
CASSTRDRGKRDEQYF
TGTGCCAGTAGTACAAGGGACAGGGGGAAGAGGGACGAGCAGTACTTC
>TRBD2|TRBV5-1|TRBJ2-7|.
CASSPSSGRSYEQYF
TGCGCCAGCAGTCCCTCTAGCGGGAGATCGTACGAGCAGTACTTC
>TRBD1|TRBV5-1|TRBJ2-2|.
CASGETGSNTGELFF
TGCGCCAGCGGGGAGACAGGGTCGAACACCGGGGAGCTGTTTTTT
>.|TRBV4-1|TRBJ2-7|.
CASSQGPGYEQYF
TGCGCCAGCAGCCAAGGCCCGGGCTACGAGCAGTACTTC
>TRBD1|TRBV7-2|TRBJ2-7|.
CASSPWTGGGDEQYF
TGTGCCAGCAGCCCATGGACAGGGGGCGGCGACGAGCAGTACTTC
>.|TRBV6-2/TRBV6-3|TRBJ1-1|.
CASSWGVGTEAFF
TGTGCCAGCAGCTGGGGAGTTGGGACTGAAGCTTTCTTT